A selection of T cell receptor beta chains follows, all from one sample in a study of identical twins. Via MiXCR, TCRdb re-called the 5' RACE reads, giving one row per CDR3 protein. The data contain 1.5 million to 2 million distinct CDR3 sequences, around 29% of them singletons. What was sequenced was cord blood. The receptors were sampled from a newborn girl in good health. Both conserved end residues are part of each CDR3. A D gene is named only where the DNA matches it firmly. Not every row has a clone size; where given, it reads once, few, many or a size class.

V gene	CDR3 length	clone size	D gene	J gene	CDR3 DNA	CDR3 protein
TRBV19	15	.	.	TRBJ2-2	TGTGCCAGTAGTATCCCCGGCGCCTCAGGCGGGGAGCTGTTTTTT	CASSIPGASGGELFF
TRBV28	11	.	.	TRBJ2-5	TGTGCCAGCAGTTTTGTCAGGCAGCAGTACTTC	CASSFVRQQYF
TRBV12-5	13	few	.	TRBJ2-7	TGTGCTAGTGCTATCGGCGGTCCCTACGAGCAGTACTTC	CASAIGGPYEQYF
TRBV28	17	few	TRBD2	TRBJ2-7	TGTGCCAGCAGTGTAATCTCGGGACTAGCGGGGTCCTACGAGCAGTACTTC	CASSVISGLAGSYEQYF
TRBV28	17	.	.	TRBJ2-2	TGTGCCAGCAGTCTCTACTCCTTACGTGTGGGGCCCGGGGAGCTGTTTTTT	CASSLYSLRVGPGELFF
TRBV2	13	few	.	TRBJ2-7	TGTGCCAGCAGAGGGGGACTCCCCTACGAGCAGTACTTC	CASRGGLPYEQYF
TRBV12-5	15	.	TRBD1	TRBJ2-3	TGTGCTAGTAGGACCGACAGGGAGCGCACAGATACGCAGTATTTT	CASRTDRERTDTQYF
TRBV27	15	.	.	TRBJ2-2	TGTGCCAGCAGTTTGCGAGGGTCGAACACCGGGGAGCTGTTTTTT	CASSLRGSNTGELFF
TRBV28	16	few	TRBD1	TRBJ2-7	TGTGCCAGCAGTCCGCCCTTGGACAGGGCTACTTACGAGCAGTACTTC	CASSPPLDRATYEQYF
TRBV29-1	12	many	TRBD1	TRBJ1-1	TGCAGCGTTGTGGGACAGGGGACTGAAGCTTTCTTT	CSVVGQGTEAFF
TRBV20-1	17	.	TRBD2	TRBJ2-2	TGCAGTGCTAGAGACGCCCTGACTAGCGGGAACACCGGGGAGCTGTTTTTT	CSARDALTSGNTGELFF
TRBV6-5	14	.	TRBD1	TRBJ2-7	TGTGCCAGCAGTCGCCGACAGGGCTACAATGAGCAGTACTTC	CASSRRQGYNEQYF
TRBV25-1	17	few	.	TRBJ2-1	TGTGCCAGCAGTGAACCGGTAGGCGGAAGCTCCTACAATGAGCAGTTCTTC	CASSEPVGGSSYNEQFF
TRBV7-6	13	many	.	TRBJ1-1	TGTGCCAGCAGCCCTCACATGAACACTGAAGCTTTCTTT	CASSPHMNTEAFF
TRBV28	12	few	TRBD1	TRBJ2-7	TGTGCCAGCAGTCCCTCGGGACAGGGCCAGTACTTC	CASSPSGQGQYF
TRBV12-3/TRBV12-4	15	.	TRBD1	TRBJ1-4	TGTGCCAGCAGTTTAGGAGACAGGGGTAATGAAAAACTGTTTTTT	CASSLGDRGNEKLFF
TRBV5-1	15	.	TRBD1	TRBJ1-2	TGCGCCAGCAGCTCCCCCGGGACAGGGAGGAATGGCTACACCTTC	CASSSPGTGRNGYTF
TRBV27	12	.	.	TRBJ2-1	TGTGCCGGCAGTTTTTCCGGGAATGAGCAGTTCTTC	CAGSFSGNEQFF
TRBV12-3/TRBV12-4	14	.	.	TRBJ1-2	TGTGCCAGCAACATCGGGGGAGCTAACTATGGCTACACCTTC	CASNIGGANYGYTF
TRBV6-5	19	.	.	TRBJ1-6	TGTGCCAGCAGTTACTCGGTGGACAGCCAGAGCTCCTATAATTCACCCCTCCACTTT	CASSYSVDSQSSYNSPLHF
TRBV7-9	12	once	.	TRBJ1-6	TGTGCCAGCAGCTTAGAGGAACGAGGTACCCACTTT	CASSLEERGTHF
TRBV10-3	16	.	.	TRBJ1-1	TGTGCCATCAGTGATGGGGGTTTCGGGGCGAACACTGAAGCTTTCTTT	CAISDGGFGANTEAFF